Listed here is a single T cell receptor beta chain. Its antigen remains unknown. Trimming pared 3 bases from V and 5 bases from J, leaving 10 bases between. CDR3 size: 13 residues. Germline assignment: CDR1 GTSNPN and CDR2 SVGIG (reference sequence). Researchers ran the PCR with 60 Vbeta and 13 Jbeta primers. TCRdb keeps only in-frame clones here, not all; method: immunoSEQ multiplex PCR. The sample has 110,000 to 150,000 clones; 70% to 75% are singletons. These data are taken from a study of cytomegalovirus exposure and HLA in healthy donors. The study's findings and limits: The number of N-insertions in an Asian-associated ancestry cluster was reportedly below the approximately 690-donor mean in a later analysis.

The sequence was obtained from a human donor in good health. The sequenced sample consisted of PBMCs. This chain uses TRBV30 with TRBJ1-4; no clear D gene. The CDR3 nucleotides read TGTGCCTGGAGGGGCAGTCAAAATGAAAAACTGTTTTTT. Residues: CAWRGSQNEKLFF.